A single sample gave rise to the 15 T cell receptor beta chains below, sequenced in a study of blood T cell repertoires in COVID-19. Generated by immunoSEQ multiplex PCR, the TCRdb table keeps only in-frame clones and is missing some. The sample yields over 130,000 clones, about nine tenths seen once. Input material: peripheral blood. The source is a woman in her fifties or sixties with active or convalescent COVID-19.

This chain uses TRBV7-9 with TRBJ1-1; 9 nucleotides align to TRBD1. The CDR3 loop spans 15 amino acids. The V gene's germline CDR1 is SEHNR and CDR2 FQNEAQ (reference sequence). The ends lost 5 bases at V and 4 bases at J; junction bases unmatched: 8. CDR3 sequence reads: CASSTTQQGATEAFF. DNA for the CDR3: TGTGCCAGCAGCACGACTCAACAGGGGGCCACTGAAGCTTTCTTT.

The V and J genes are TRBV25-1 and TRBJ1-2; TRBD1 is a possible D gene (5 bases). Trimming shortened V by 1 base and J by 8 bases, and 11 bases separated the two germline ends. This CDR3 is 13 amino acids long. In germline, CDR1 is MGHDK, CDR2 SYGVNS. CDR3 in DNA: TGTGCCAGCAGTGAATTAGGGACTAGGGGCTACACCTTC. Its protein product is CASSELGTRGYTF.

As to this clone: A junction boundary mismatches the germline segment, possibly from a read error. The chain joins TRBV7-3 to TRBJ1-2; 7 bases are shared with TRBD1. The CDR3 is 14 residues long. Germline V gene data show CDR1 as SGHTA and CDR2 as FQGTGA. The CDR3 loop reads CASSITGAGYGYTF. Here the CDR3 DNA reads TGTGCCAGCAGCATAACAGGGGCCGGCTATGGCTACACCTTC.

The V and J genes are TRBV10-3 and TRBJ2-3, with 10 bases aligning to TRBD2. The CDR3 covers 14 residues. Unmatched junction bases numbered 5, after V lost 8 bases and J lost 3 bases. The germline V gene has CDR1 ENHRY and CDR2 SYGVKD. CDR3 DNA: TGTGCCATCTCAGCGGGGGGGCTTACAGATACGCAGTATTTT. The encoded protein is CAISAGGLTDTQYF.

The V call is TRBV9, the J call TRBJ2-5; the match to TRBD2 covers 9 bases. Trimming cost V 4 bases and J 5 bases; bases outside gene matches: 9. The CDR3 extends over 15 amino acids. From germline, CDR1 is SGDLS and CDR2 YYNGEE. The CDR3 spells CASSPSPSGGETQYF. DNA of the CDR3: TGTGCCAGCAGCCCGTCCCCAAGCGGGGGGGAGACCCAGTACTTC.

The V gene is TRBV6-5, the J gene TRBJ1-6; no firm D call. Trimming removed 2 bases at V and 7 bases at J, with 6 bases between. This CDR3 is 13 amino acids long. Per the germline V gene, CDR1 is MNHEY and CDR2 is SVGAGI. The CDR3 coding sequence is TGTGCCAGCAGTTACGGCAGGAATTCACCCCTCCACTTT. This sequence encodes CASSYGRNSPLHF.

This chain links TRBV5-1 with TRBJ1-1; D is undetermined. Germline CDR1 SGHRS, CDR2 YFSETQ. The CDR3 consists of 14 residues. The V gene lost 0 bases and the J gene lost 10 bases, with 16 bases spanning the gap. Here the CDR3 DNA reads TGCGCCAGCAGCTTGGCCGGGCAGGAGGAGGCAGCTTTCTTT. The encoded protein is CASSLAGQEEAAFF.

The CDR3 region is CASSSFEGDEQYF. For the CDR3, the DNA is TGTGCCAGTAGTAGCTTCGAGGGAGACGAGCAGTACTTC. The rearrangement uses TRBV19 and TRBJ2-7, with a weak D call TRBD2 (5 bases). CDR1 and CDR2 (germline): LNHDA, SQIVND (reference sequence). V was trimmed by 4 bases and J by 5 bases, leaving 12 bases between them. CDR3 length: 13 amino acids. The full variable domain, its missing parts supplied by reference TRBV19 and TRBJ2-7, is DGGITQSPKYLFRKEGQNVTLSCEQNLNHDAMYWYRQDPGQGLRLIYYSQIVNDFQKGDIAEGYSVSREKKESFPLTVTSAQKNPTAFYLCASSSFEGDEQYFGPGTRLTVT.

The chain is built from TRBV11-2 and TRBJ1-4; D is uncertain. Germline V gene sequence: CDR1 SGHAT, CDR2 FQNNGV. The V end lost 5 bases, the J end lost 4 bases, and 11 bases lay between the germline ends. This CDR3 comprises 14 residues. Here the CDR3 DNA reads TGTGCCAGCAGCCTCGGACTGAATAATGAAAAACTGTTTTTT. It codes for CASSLGLNNEKLFF.

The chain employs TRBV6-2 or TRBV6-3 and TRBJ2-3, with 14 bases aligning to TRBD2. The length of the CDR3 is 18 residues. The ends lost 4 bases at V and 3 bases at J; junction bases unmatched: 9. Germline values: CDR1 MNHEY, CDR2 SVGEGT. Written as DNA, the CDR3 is TGTGCCAGCAGTTTGACTAGCGGGGGGGCCTTCGGAACAGATACGCAGTATTTT. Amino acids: CASSLTSGGAFGTDTQYF.

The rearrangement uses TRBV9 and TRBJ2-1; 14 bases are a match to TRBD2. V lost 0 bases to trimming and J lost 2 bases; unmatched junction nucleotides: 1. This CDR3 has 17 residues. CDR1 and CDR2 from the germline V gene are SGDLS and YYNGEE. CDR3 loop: CASSVATSGGAYNEQFF. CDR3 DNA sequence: TGTGCCAGCAGCGTAGCGACTAGCGGGGGGGCCTACAATGAGCAGTTCTTC.

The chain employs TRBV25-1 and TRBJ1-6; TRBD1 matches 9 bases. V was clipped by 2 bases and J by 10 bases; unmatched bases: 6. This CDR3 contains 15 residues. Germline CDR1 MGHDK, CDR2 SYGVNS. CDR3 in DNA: TGTGCCAGCAGTGAAGTCGGGACAGGGAGATCACCCCTCCACTTT. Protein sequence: CASSEVGTGRSPLHF.

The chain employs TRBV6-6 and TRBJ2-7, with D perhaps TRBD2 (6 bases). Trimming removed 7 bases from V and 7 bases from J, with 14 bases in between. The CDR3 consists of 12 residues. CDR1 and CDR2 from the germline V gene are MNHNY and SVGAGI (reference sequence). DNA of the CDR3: TGTGCCAGCACCAGGTGGGGGGTGGAGCAGTACTTC. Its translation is CASTRWGVEQYF.

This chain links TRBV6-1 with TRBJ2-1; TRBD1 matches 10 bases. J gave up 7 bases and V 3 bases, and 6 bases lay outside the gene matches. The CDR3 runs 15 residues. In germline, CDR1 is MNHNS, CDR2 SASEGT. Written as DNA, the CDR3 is TGTGCCAGCAGTGAGTGGACAGGGGGTAGTAATGAGCAGTTCTTC. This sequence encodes CASSEWTGGSNEQFF.

CDR3 protein: CASSGQALGEAFF. As DNA, the CDR3 is TGTGCCAGCAGTGGACAGGCTCTGGGCGAAGCTTTCTTT. The V call is TRBV2, the J call TRBJ1-1, with D perhaps TRBD1 (6 bases). The germline CDR1 and CDR2 sequences are SNHLY and FYNNEI. Trimming shortened V by 4 bases and J by 8 bases, and 14 bases separated the two germline ends. The CDR3 is made up of 13 amino acids. Variable domain in full (rest from reference TRBV2 and TRBJ1-1): EPEVTQTPSHQVTQMGQEVILRCVPISNHLYFYWYRQILGQKVEFLVSFYNNEISEKSEIFDDQFSVERPDGSNFTLKIRSTKLEDSAMYFCASSGQALGEAFFGQGTRLTVV.